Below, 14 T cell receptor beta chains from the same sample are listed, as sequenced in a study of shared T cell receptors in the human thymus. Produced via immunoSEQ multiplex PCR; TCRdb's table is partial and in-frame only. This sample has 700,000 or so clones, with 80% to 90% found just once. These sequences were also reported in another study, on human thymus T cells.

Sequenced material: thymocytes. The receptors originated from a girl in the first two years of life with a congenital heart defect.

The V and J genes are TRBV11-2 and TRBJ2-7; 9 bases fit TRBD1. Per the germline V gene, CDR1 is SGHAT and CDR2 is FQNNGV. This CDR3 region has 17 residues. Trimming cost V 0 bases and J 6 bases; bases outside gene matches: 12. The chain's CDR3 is CASSLESGTGLTSEQYF. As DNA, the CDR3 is TGTGCCAGCAGCTTAGAATCCGGGACAGGGTTGACGTCCGAGCAGTACTTC.

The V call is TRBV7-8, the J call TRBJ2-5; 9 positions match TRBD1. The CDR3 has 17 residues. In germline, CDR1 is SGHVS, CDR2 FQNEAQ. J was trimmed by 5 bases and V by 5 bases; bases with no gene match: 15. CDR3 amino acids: CASSVNRDRARRETQYF. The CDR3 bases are TGTGCCAGCAGCGTCAACCGGGACAGGGCGAGGAGGGAGACCCAGTACTTC.

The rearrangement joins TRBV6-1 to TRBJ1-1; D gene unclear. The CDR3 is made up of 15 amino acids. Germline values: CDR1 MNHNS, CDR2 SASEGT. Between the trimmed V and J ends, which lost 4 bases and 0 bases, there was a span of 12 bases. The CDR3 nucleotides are TGTGCCAGCAGTGCTCAGGAGGTTATGAACACTGAAGCTTTCTTT. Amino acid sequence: CASSAQEVMNTEAFF.

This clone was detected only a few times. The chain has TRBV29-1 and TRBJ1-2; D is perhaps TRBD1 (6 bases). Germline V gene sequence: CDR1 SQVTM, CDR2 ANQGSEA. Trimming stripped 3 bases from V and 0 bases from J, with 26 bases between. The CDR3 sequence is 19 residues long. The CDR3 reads CSVEVKKHRDIRTNYGYTF. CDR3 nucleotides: TGCAGCGTTGAGGTCAAAAAGCACCGGGACATTCGAACTAACTATGGCTACACCTTC.

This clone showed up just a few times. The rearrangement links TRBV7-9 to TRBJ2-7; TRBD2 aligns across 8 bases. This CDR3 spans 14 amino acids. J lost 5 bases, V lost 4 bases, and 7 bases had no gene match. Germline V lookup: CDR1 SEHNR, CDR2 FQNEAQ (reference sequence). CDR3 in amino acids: CASSSGGGPHEQYF. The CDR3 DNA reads TGTGCCAGCAGCTCCGGGGGGGGCCCCCACGAGCAGTACTTC.

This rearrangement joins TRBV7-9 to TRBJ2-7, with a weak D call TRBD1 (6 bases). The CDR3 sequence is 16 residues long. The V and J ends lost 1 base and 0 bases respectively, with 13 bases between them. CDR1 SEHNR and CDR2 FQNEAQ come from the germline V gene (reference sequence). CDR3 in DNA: TGTGCCAGCAGCTTAGACGAGCAGGGGAACTCCTACGAGCAGTACTTC. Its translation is CASSLDEQGNSYEQYF.

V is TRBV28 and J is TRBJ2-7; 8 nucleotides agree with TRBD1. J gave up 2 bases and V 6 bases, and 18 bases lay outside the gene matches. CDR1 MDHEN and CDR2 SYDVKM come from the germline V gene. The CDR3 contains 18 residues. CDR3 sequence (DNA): TGTGCCAGCAGAAAAACAGGGGGAAGGAACCTGGCTACCTACGAGCAGTACTTC. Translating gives CASRKTGGRNLATYEQYF.

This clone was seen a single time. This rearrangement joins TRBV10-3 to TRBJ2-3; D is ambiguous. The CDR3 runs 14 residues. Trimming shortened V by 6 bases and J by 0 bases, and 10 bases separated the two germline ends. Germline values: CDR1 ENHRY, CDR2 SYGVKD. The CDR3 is CAISPQASTDTQYF. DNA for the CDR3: TGTGCCATCAGCCCCCAAGCAAGCACAGATACGCAGTATTTT.

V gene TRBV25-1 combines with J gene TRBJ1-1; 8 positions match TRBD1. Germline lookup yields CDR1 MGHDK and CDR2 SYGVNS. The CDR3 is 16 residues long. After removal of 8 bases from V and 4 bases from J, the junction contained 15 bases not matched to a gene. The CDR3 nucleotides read TGTGCCAGCCAGACCTCAGGGGGCCTCCGGGGCACTGAAGCTTTCTTT. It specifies CASQTSGGLRGTEAFF. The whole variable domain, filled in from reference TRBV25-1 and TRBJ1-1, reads EADIYQTPRYLVIGTGKKITLECSQTMGHDKMYWYQQDPGMELHLIHYSYGVNSTEKGDLSSESTVSRIRTEHFPLTLESARPSHTSQYLCASQTSGGLRGTEAFFGQGTRLTVV.

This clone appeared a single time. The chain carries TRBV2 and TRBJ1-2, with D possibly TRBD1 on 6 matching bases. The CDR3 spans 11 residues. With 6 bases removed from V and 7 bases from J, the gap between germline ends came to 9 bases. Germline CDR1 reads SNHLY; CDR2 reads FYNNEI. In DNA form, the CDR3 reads TGTGCCAGCAGACAGGGTTCTGGCTACACCTTC. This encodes CASRQGSGYTF.

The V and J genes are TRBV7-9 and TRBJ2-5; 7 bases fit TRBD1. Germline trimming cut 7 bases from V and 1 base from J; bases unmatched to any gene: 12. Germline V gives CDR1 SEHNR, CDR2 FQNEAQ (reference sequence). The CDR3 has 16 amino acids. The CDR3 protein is CASTNLGRGRQETQYF. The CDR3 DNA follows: TGTGCCAGCACCAACTTAGGAAGGGGGCGCCAAGAGACCCAGTACTTC.

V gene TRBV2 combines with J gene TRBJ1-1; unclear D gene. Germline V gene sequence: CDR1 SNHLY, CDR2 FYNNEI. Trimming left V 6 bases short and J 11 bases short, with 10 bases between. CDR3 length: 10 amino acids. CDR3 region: CASRNTRAFF. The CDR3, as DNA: TGTGCCAGCAGGAATACCCGGGCTTTCTTT.

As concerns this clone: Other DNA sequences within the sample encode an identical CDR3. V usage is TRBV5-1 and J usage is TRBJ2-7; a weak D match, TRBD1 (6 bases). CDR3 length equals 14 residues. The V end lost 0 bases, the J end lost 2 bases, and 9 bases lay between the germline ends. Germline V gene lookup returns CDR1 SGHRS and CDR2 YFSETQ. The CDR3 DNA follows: TGCGCCAGCAGCTTGGGGGACATCCCCTACGAGCAGTACTTC. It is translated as CASSLGDIPYEQYF.

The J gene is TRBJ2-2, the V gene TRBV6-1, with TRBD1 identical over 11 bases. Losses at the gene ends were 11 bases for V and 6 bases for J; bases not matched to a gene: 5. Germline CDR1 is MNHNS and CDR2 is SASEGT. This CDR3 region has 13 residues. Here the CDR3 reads CAGDRGWSGELFF. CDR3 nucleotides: TGTGCCGGGGACAGGGGGTGGTCCGGGGAGCTGTTTTTT.